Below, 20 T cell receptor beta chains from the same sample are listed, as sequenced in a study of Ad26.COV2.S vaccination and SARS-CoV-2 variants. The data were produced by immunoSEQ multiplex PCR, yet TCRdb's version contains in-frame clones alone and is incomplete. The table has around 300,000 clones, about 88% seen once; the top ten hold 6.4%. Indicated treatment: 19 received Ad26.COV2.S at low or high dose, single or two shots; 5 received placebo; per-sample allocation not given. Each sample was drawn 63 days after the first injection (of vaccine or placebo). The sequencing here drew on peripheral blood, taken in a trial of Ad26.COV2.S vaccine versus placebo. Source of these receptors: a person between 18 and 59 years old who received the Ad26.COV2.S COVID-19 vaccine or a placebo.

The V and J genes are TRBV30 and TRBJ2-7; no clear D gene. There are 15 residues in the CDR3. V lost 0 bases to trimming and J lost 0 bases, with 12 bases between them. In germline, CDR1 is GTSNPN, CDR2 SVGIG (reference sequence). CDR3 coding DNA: TGTGCCTGGAGTGTAGGGCAGGAGAGCTCCTACGAGCAGTACTTC. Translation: CAWSVGQESSYEQYF. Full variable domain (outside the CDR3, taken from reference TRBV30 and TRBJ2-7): SQTIHQWPATLVQPVGSPLSLECTVEGTSNPNLYWYRQAAGRGLQLLFYSVGIGQISSEVPQNLSASRPQDRQFILSSKKLLLSDSGFYLCAWSVGQESSYEQYFGPGTRLTVT.

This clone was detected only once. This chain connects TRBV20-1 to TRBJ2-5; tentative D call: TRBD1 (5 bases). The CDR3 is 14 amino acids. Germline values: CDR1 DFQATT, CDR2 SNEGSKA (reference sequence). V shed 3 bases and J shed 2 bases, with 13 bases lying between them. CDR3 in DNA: TGCAGTGCTAGTCCCCCAGGGTTTCAAGAGACCCAGTACTTC. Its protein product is CSASPPGFQETQYF.

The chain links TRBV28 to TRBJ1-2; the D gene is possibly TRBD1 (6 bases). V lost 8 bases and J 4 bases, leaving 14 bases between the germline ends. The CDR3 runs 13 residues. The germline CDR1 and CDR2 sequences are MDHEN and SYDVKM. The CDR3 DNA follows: TGTGCCAGCTTCTGGGGGGCAGGCTATGGCTACACCTTC. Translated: CASFWGAGYGYTF.

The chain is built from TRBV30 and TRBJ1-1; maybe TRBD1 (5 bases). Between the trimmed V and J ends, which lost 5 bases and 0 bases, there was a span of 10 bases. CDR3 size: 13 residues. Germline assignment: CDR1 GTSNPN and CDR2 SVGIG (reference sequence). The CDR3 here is CAWGKGLNTEAFF. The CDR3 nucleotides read TGTGCCTGGGGGAAGGGGTTGAACACTGAAGCTTTCTTT. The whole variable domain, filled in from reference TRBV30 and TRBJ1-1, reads SQTIHQWPATLVQPVGSPLSLECTVEGTSNPNLYWYRQAAGRGLQLLFYSVGIGQISSEVPQNLSASRPQDRQFILSSKKLLLSDSGFYLCAWGKGLNTEAFFGQGTRLTVV.

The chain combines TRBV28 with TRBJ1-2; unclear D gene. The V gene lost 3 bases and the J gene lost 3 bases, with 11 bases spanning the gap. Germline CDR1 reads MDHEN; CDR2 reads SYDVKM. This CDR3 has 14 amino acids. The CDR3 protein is CASSLRAGHYGYTF. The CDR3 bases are TGTGCCAGCAGTTTGCGGGCAGGTCACTATGGCTACACCTTC.

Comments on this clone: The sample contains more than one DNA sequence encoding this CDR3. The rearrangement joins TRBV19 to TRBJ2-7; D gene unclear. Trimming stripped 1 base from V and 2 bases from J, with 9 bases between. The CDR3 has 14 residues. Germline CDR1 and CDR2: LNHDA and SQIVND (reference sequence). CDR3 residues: CASSIGPGTYEQYF. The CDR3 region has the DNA TGTGCCAGTAGTATAGGCCCGGGTACCTACGAGCAGTACTTC.

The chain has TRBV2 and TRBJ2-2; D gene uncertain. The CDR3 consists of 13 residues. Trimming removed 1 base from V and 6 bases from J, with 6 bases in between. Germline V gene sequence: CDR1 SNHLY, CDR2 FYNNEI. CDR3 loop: CASSEGGPGELFF. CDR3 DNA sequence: TGTGCCAGCAGTGAAGGGGGTCCCGGGGAGCTGTTTTTT. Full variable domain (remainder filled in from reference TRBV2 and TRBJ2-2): EPEVTQTPSHQVTQMGQEVILRCVPISNHLYFYWYRQILGQKVEFLVSFYNNEISEKSEIFDDQFSVERPDGSNFTLKIRSTKLEDSAMYFCASSEGGPGELFFGEGSRLTVL.

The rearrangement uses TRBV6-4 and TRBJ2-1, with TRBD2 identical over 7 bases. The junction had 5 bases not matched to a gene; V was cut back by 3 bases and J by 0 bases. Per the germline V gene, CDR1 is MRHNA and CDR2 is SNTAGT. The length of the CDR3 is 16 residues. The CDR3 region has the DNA TGTGCCAGCAGTGATCTAGCGGAGAGCTCCTACAATGAGCAGTTCTTC. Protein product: CASSDLAESSYNEQFF.

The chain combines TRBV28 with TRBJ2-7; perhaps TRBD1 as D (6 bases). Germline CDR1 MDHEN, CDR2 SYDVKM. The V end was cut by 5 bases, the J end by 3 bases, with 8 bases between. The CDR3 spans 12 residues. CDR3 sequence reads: CASSIQGYEQYF. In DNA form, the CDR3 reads TGTGCCAGCAGTATACAGGGCTACGAGCAGTACTTC.

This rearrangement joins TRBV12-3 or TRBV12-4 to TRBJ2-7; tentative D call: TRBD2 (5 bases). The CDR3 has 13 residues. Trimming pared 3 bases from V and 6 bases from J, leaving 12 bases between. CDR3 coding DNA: TGTGCCAGCAGTTTCGGGGTTACGTCCGAGCAGTACTTC. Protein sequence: CASSFGVTSEQYF.

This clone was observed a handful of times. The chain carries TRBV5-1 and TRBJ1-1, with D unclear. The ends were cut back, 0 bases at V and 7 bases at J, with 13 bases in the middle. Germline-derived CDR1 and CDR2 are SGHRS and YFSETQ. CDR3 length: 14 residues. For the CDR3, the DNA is TGCGCCAGCAGCTTGGAATTAGGTTACCTTGAAGCTTTCTTT. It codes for CASSLELGYLEAFF.

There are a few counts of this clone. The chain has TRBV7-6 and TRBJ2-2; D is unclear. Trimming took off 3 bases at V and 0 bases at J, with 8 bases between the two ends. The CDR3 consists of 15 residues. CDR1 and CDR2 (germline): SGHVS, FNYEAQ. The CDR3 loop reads CASSLWSTNTGELFF. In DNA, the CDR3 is TGTGCCAGCAGCTTGTGGTCAACGAACACCGGGGAGCTGTTTTTT.

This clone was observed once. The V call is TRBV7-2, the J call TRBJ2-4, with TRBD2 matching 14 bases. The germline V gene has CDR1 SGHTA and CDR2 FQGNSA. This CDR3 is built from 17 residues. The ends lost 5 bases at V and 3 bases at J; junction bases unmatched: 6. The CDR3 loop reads CASSPGLAGGRKNIQYF. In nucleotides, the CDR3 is TGTGCCAGCAGCCCAGGACTAGCGGGAGGCCGCAAAAACATTCAGTACTTC.

This chain's CDR3 is CASSQDLREGNEQFF. Written as DNA, the CDR3 is TGCGCCAGCAGCCAAGATCTGAGAGAGGGCAATGAGCAGTTCTTC. J is TRBJ2-1 and V is TRBV4-3; D might be TRBD2 (5 bases). V shed 0 bases and J shed 6 bases, with 12 bases lying between them. CDR1 is LGHNA, CDR2 YSLEER, per germline. This CDR3 has 15 amino acids.

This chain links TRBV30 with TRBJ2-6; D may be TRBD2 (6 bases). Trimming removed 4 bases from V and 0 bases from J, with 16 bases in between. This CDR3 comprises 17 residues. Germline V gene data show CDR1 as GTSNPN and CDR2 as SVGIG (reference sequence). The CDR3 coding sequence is TGTGCCTGGAAGTTAGGTGGGGGACTCTCTGGGGCCAACGTCCTGACTTTC. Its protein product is CAWKLGGGLSGANVLTF.

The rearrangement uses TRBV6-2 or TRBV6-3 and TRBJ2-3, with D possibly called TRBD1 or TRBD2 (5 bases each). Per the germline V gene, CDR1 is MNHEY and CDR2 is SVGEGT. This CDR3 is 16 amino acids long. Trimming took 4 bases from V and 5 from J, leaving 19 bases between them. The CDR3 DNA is TGTGCCAGCAGTTCCCGGGACCCCACCGATGGAGATACGCAGTATTTT. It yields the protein CASSSRDPTDGDTQYF.

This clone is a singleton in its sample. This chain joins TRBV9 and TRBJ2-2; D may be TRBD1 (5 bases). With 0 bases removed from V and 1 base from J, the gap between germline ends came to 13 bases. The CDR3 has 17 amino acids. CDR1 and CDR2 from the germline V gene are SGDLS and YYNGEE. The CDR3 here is CASSVASTALNTGELFF. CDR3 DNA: TGTGCCAGCAGCGTAGCTTCGACAGCCCTGAACACCGGGGAGCTGTTTTTT.

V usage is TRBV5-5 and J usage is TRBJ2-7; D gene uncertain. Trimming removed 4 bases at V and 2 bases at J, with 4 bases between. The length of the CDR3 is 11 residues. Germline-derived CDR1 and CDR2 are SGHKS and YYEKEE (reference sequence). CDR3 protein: CASSLTYEQYF. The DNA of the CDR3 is TGTGCCAGCAGCCTGACCTACGAGCAGTACTTC.

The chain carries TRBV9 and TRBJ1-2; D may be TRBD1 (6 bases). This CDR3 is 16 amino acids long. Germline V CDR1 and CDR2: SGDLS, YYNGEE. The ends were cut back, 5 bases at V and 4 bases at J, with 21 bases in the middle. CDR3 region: CASRAGGPTQVYGYTF. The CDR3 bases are TGTGCCAGCAGAGCCGGGGGGCCCACTCAAGTCTATGGCTACACCTTC.

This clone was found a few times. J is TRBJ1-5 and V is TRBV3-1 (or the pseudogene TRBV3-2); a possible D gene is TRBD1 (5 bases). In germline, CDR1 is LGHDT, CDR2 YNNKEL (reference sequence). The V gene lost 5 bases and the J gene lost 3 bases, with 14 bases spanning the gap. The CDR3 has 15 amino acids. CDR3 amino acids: CASSRGETDNQPQHF. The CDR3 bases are TGTGCCAGCAGCAGGGGTGAGACAGACAATCAGCCCCAGCATTTT.